This T cell receptor (beta chain) was identified in a study of blood T cell repertoires in COVID-19. Background on the study: PBMCs, B-cell-depleted T cells, or T cells provided the cDNA or gDNA that made up the material.

In terms of age and location, participants ranged from about 18 to 89 years and lived in roughly 22 US areas. A case of COVID-19 had been met by exposed participants within 2 weeks before study entry. In the original processing: Estimation of nucleated cell counts relied on the amplification of reference gene primers. The data were produced by immunoSEQ multiplex PCR, yet TCRdb's version contains in-frame clones alone and is incomplete. From that table come the V and J calls and clone size; the DNA was used to work out D and trimming. This table holds 200,000 to 250,000 clones, around 90% found once. This TCR was recovered from a man aged 30-40 years who had been exposed to COVID-19. The material sequenced was PBMCs or T cells enriched from blood (not recorded which).

CDR3 coding DNA: TGTGCCAGCAGCTTGGGCCCCCCGACAGGGAGAGGGGTCGGCAATCAGCCCCAGCATTTT. Residues: CASSLGPPTGRGVGNQPQHF. The V and J genes are TRBV5-4 and TRBJ1-5; 7 bases agree with TRBD1. The trim removed 0 bases at V and 2 bases at J, leaving 17 bases unmatched. The CDR3 has 20 residues. Germline CDR1 SGHNT, CDR2 YYREEE (reference sequence).